This T cell receptor (beta chain) was sequenced for a study of spatial heterogeneity in lung cancer (dated by TCRdb to the late 2010s). In the study overall: More beta-chain than alpha-chain transcripts were consistently detected, likely reflecting higher beta-chain transcript abundance. Nonsynonymous mutation counts, determined by whole-exome sequencing of tumor tissue, were related to TCR repertoire features. The study quantitatively compared TCR alpha and beta repertoires across multiple tumor regions, matched nontumor lung and blood in non-small cell lung cancer. In the raw uncorrected reads, each unique combination of TCR and UMI appeared more than ten times on average. Both alpha and beta chains were TCR-sequenced in about 240 tumor regions, around 64 matched nontumor lung samples and 56 PBMC samples obtained at surgery.

Comment on this clonotype: Its antigen remains undetermined. Base qualities are not recorded, but no much larger clone differs from it by a single base.

The sample's time point, from its label and the paper: sample taken at primary tumor resection. For TCR sequencing, whole RNA was extracted from tumor and nontumor lung tissue, or from cryopreserved PBMC samples, and no cell sorting was done. The donors were some 70 patients from the lung TRACERx cohort who had early-stage, untreated non-small cell lung cancer. Only patients for whom sufficient RNA was available from at least two tumor regions were selected for TCR sequencing. Here is what the overall study found, with its caveats: Ubiquitous expanded tumor TCRs showed up in blood more often at tumor resection than at routine follow-up. Additional single-cell paired TCR alpha and beta sequencing was considered necessary to confirm, at a functional level, the hypothesis that regional TCRs recognize regional mutations.

Library method: 5' RACE. The sequencing machine was a NextSeq 500. In the TCR library protocol, a unique molecular identifier was attached to each TCR cDNA molecule so that PCR and sequencing errors could be corrected. The original methods were these. TCR identification, UMI-based error correction and CDR3 extraction were all carried out with Decombinator tools. TCRs above a frequency of 2 per 1,000, corresponding to the top 1% of the tumor frequency distribution, were defined as expanded. Renyi diversity was computed with the R vegan package after each repertoire had been subsampled 100 times to 5,000 TCRs. CDR3 similarity networks were built from amino acid triplet string-kernel similarity, with CDR3s being connected when pairwise similarity was above 0.82. TCRdb reanalyzed the raw reads on its own, using fastp at Q25 for trimming and MiXCR for clone calling, and kept in-frame beta chains. Duplicate CDR3 protein sequences are folded into a single record with the most common DNA and genes. For this entry, the V and J calls and clone size follow TCRdb and not the study's own pipeline. This sample has about 82,000 distinct CDR3 sequences in its table, and around 12% of those were observed once. The ten biggest clones cover roughly 4.5% of the sample.

The sample was PBMCs, taken at surgery. This TCR derives from a male donor with early-stage non-small cell lung cancer.

The bases are TGTGCCAGCAGTGAAACTCTACCGTATCGCAGGGCCACCTACGAGCAGTACTTC. It is translated as CASSETLPYRRATYEQYF. The chain employs TRBV6-1 and TRBJ2-7, and TRBD1 may be the D gene, going by 5 matching bases. Via the germline V gene, CDR1 is MNHNS and CDR2 SASEGT. Inclusive of the bounding cysteine and phenylalanine, the CDR3 is 18 residues long. Only the CDR3 DNA is retained, 54 bases long and in frame from the first base. The V and J ends are trimmed by 2 bases and 2 bases, leaving 22 bases between them.